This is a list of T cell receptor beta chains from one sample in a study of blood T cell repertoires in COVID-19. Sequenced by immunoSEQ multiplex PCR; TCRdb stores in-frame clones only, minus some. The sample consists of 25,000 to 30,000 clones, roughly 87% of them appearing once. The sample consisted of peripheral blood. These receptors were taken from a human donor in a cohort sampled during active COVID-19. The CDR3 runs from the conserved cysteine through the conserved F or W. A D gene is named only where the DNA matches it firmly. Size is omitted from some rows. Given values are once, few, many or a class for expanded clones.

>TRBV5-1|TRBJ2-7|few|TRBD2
TGCGCCAGCAGCCCTAGCGGGGGGTCGAGGGGCTACGAGCAGTACTTC
CASSPSGGSRGYEQYF
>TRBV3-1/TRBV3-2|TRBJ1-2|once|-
TGTGCCAGCAGCCCCAGGGGTACTGACTATGGCTACACCTTC
CASSPRGTDYGYTF
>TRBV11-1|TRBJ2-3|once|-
TGTGCCAGCAGCCTAAATACTGGGGCCCCGAATACGCAGTATTTT
CASSLNTGAPNTQYF
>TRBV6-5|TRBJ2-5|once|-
TGTGCCAGCAGTTACGCCCCGACGGAGCAAGAGACCCAGTACTTC
CASSYAPTEQETQYF
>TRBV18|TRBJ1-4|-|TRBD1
TGTGCCAGCTCACCACGAACCGGGACAGGGAATGAAAAACTGTTTTTT
CASSPRTGTGNEKLFF
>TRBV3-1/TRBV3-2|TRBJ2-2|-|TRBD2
TGTGCCAGCAGCCACGCTAGCGGAAACACCGGGGAGCTGTTTTTT
CASSHASGNTGELFF
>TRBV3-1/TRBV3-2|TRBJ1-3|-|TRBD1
TGTGTCAGCAGCCAACATTGGGACAGCTCTGGAAACACCATATATTTT
CVSSQHWDSSGNTIYF
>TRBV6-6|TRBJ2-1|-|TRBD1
TGTGCCAGCAGTTACGGGCACAGGGGTTACAATGAGCAGTTCTTC
CASSYGHRGYNEQFF
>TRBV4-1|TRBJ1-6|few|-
TGCGCCAGCAGCCAACACGGGACTGGGAATTCACCCCTCCACTTT
CASSQHGTGNSPLHF
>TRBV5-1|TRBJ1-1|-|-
TGCGCCAGCAGCTTTGACACCGTCACTGAAGCTTTCTTT
CASSFDTVTEAFF
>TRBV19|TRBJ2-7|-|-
TGTGCCAGTAGTACAACAGGGACCCCCTACGAGCAGTACTTC
CASSTTGTPYEQYF
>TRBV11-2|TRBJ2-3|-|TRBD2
TGTGCCAGCAGCTTAGTCGGGGGGGCAACAGATACGCAGTATTTT
CASSLVGGATDTQYF
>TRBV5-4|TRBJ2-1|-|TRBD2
TGTGCCAGCAGCTTGCGAGTATCGACCGGGACTAGCATGGAGCAGTTCTTC
CASSLRVSTGTSMEQFF
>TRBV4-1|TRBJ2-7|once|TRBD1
TGCGCCAGCAGCCAACAACAGGGGTCTCCCTACGAGCAGTACTTC
CASSQQQGSPYEQYF
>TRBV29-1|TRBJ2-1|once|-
TGCAGCGGTTACGGACTGAGCTCCTACAATGAGCAGTTCTTC
CSGYGLSSYNEQFF
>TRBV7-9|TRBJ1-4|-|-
TGTGCCAGCAGCTTAGTTCGGGAAAAACTGTTTTTT
CASSLVREKLFF
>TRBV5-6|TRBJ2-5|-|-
TGTGCCAGCAGCTTGTACGGGATTCAAGAGACCCAGTACTTC
CASSLYGIQETQYF
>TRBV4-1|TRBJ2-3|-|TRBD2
TGCGCCAGCAGCCAAGAGACCGGACTAGCGGCAGATACGCAGTATTTT
CASSQETGLAADTQYF
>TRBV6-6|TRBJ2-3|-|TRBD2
TGTGCCAGCAGGATTAGCGGGAGAAAGAGCACAGATACGCAGTATTTT
CASRISGRKSTDTQYF
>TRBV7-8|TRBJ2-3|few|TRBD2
TGTGCCAGCAGCTTACTAGCGGCAGATACGCAGTATTTT
CASSLLAADTQYF
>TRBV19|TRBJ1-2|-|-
TGTGCCAGTAGTATAGATTTCCGAGACAGTGCCGGCTACACCTTC
CASSIDFRDSAGYTF
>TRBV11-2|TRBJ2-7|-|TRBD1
TGTGCCAGCAGCTTAAGACAGGGATTCCCTAACGAGCAGTACTTC
CASSLRQGFPNEQYF
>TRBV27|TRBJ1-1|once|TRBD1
TGTGCCAGCAGTGTGGGACAGGGGAACACTGAAGCTTTCTTT
CASSVGQGNTEAFF
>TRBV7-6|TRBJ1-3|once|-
TGTGCCAGCAGCTACAGACAGTTAGGAAACACCATATATTTT
CASSYRQLGNTIYF
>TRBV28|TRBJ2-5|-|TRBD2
TGTGCCAGCAGTCTACTAGCGGGAGGCAAACCTTACCAAGAGACCCAGTACTTC
CASSLLAGGKPYQETQYF
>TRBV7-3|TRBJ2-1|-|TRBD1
TGTGCCAGCAGCTCGGGACAGGGTACCTACAATGAGCAGTTCTTC
CASSSGQGTYNEQFF
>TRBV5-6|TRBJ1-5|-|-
TGTGCCAGCAGCTGGTGGGGCCATCAGCCCCAGCATTTT
CASSWWGHQPQHF
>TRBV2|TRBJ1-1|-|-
TGTGCCAGCAGTGACAGGTCGAACACTGAAGCTTTCTTT
CASSDRSNTEAFF
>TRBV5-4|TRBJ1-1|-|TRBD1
TGTGCCAGCAAGGGACAGAAGAACACTGAAGCTTTCTTT
CASKGQKNTEAFF
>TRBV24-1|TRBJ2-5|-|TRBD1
TGTGCCACCAGTGATGGGACAGGGGTTTGGTATGAGACCCAGTACTTC
CATSDGTGVWYETQYF
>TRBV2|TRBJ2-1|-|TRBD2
TGTGCCAGCAGTGAAGGTCTAGCGGGGTACAATGAGCAGTTCTTC
CASSEGLAGYNEQFF
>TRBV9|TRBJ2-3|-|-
TGTGCCAGCAGCGACAGAGCGGGTGGTAGCACAGATACGCAGTATTTT
CASSDRAGGSTDTQYF
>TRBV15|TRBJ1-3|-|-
TGTGCCACCAGCGAGCGGGGAGGACCTGGAAACACCATATATTTT
CATSERGGPGNTIYF
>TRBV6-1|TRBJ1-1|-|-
TGTGCCAGCAGTGAAGCGCCCAGGGAAGGGACTGAAGCTTTCTTT
CASSEAPREGTEAFF
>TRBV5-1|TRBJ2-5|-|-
TGCGCCAGCGGCCTACAGATTCAAGAGACCCAGTACTTC
CASGLQIQETQYF
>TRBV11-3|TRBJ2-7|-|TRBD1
TGTGCCAGCAGCTCTCAGGGGGCGCGCTACGAGCAGTACTTC
CASSSQGARYEQYF
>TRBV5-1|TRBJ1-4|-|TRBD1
TGCGCCAGCAGTTTGGGACAGCTTAATGAAAAACTGTTTTTT
CASSLGQLNEKLFF
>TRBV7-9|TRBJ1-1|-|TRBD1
TGTGCCAGCAGCGGGCCAGGGGGCGCGAATACTGAAGCTTTCTTT
CASSGPGGANTEAFF
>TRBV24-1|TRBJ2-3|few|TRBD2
TGTGCCACCAGTGAGGGACTAGCGGACACAGATACGCAGTATTTT
CATSEGLADTDTQYF
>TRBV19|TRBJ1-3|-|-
TGTGCCAGTACCTCAGGAAGTACCATATATTTT
CASTSGSTIYF
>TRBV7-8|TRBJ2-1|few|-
TGTGCCAGCAGCCCTCAGTACAATGAGCAGTTCTTC
CASSPQYNEQFF
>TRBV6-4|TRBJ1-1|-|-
TGTGCCAGCAGCCGAGGGGGTACGGACACTGAAGCTTTCTTT
CASSRGGTDTEAFF
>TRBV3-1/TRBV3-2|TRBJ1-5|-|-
TGTGCCAGCAGCCAAACCTATGGACAAGGGGTCAATCAGCCCCAGCATTTT
CASSQTYGQGVNQPQHF
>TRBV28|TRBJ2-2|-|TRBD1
TGTGCCAGCAGTAGGGGGGACAGGGGGGACACCGGGGAGCTGTTTTTT
CASSRGDRGDTGELFF
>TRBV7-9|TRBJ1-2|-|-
TGTGCCAGCAGTTCAGACTTTCCGGGAGCAAACAATGGCTACACCTTC
CASSSDFPGANNGYTF
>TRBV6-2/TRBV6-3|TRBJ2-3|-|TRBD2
TGTGCCAGCAGTTACTCGCGCGGGGGGGCAAAAGATACGCAGTATTTT
CASSYSRGGAKDTQYF
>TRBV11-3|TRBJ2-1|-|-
TGTGCCAGCAGCTTGAGACGGGAGATCTGGAATGAGCAGTTCTTC
CASSLRREIWNEQFF
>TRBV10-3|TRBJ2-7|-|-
TGTGCCATCAGGGAGGGACAGCTAAATCAGTACTTC
CAIREGQLNQYF
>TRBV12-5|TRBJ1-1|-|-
TGTGCTAGTGGTTTTCACCGGCTAACGTTGGGGGGAGACATGAACACTGAAGCTTTCTTT
CASGFHRLTLGGDMNTEAFF